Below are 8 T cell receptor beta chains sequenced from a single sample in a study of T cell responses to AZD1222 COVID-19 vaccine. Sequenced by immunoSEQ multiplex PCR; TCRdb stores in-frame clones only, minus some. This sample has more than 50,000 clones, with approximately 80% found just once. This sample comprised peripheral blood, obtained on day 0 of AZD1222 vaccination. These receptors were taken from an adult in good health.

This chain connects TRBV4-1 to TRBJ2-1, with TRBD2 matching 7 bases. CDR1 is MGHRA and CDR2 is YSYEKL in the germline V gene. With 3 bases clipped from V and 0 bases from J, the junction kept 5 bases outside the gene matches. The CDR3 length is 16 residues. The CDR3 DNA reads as TGCGCCAGCAGCCAGGCGGGAGTCCCCTCCTACAATGAGCAGTTCTTC. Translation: CASSQAGVPSYNEQFF.

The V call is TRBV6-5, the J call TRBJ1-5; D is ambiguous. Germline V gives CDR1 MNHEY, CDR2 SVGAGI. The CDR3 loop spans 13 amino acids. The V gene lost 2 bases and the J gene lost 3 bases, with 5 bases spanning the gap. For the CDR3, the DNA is TGTGCCAGCAGTTACAGGCACAATCAGCCCCAGCATTTT. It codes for CASSYRHNQPQHF.

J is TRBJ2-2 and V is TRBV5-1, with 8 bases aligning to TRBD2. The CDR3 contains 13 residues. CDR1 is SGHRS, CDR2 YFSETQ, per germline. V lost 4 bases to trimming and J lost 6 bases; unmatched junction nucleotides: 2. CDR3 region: CASSELAAGELFF. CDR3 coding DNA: TGCGCCAGCAGCGAACTAGCGGCCGGGGAGCTGTTTTTT.

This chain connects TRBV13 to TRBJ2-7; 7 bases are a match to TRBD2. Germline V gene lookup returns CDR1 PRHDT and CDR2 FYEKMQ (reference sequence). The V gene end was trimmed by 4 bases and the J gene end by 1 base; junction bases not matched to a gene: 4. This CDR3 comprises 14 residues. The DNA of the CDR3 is TGTGCCAGCAGCTGGGGGGGAGATTCCTACGAGCAGTACTTC. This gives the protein CASSWGGDSYEQYF. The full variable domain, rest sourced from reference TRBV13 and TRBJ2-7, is AAGVIQSPRHLIKEKRETATLKCYPIPRHDTVYWYQQGPGQDPQFLISFYEKMQSDKGSIPDRFSAQQFSDYHSELNMSSLELGDSALYFCASSWGGDSYEQYFGPGTRLTVT.

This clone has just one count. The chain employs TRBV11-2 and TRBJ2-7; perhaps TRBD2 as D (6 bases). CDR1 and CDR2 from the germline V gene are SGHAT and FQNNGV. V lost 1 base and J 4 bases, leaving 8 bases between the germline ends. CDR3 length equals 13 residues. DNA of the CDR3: TGTGCCAGCAGCTTAGCGGAGGGATACGAGCAGTACTTC. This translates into CASSLAEGYEQYF.

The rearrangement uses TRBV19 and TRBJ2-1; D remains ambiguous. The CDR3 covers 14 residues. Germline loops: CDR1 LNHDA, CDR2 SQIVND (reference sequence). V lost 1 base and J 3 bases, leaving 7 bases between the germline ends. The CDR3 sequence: CASSIGGSYNEQFF. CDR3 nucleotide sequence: TGTGCCAGTAGTATAGGTGGTAGCTACAATGAGCAGTTCTTC.

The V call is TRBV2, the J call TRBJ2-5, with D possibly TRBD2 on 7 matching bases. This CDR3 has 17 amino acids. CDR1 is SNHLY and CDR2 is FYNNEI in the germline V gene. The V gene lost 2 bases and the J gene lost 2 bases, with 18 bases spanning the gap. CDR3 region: CASSERGGGSGQETQYF. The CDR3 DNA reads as TGTGCCAGCAGTGAAAGGGGAGGGGGAAGCGGACAAGAGACCCAGTACTTC.

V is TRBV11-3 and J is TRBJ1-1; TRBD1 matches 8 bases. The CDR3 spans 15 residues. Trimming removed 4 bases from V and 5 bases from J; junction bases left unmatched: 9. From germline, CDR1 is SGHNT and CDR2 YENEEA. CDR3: CASSSRTGPITEAFF. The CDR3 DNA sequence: TGTGCCAGCAGCTCGCGGACAGGGCCGATTACTGAAGCTTTCTTT.